Each of the 4 T cell receptor beta chains below was sequenced from the same sample in a study of T cells in Graves' hyperthyroidism and ophthalmopathy. Regions amplified from RNA transcripts were the TCR beta CDR3 regions. The TCR CDR3 was amplified in a first-round RT-PCR using the HTBI primer set. One entry per CDR3 protein results from TCRdb running MiXCR on the multiplex PCR reads. The sample shows approximately 220,000 distinct CDR3 sequences, around 20% of them seen only once. The sequencing sample was made of blood. The receptors were sampled from a man aged 35 to 55 with Graves' hyperthyroidism.

The table lists this clonotype with many counts. The V gene is TRBV11-2, the J gene TRBJ1-4; weak D call: TRBD1 (5 bases). V gave up 3 bases and J gave up 3 bases, with 17 bases separating them. In germline, CDR1 is SGHAT, CDR2 FQNNGV. This CDR3 spans 17 amino acids. The CDR3 reads CASSFLGHSGANEKLFF. The CDR3 nucleotides read TGTGCCAGCAGCTTTCTCGGGCATTCGGGGGCTAATGAAAAACTGTTTTTT.

This chain uses TRBV6-2 or TRBV6-3 with TRBJ2-1; D ambiguous. The CDR3 totals 13 residues. V lost 2 bases and J lost 4, with 6 bases in between. Germline CDR1 is MNHEY and CDR2 is SVGEGT. This CDR3 reads CASSYGRYNEQFF. The CDR3, as DNA: TGTGCCAGCAGTTACGGTCGGTACAATGAGCAGTTCTTC.

The chain has TRBV4-2 and TRBJ1-3; 9 bases are shared with TRBD1. Germline CDR1 and CDR2: LGHNA and YNFKEQ. The CDR3 contains 15 residues. V lost 1 base, J lost 2 bases, and 0 bases stayed unmatched. The CDR3 loop reads CASSQGQGAGNTIYF. In DNA, the CDR3 is TGTGCCAGCAGCCAAGGACAGGGGGCTGGAAACACCATATATTTT.

This clonotype was counted ten times or more. V gene TRBV20-1 combines with J gene TRBJ2-3; possibly TRBD2 for D (6 bases). The CDR3 runs to 15 residues. The V end was cut by 5 bases, the J end by 0 bases, with 15 bases between. Germline values: CDR1 DFQATT, CDR2 SNEGSKA (reference sequence). The CDR3 DNA reads TGCAGTGCTCTTTCGGGGGAATTCAGCACAGATACGCAGTATTTT. This gives the protein CSALSGEFSTDTQYF.